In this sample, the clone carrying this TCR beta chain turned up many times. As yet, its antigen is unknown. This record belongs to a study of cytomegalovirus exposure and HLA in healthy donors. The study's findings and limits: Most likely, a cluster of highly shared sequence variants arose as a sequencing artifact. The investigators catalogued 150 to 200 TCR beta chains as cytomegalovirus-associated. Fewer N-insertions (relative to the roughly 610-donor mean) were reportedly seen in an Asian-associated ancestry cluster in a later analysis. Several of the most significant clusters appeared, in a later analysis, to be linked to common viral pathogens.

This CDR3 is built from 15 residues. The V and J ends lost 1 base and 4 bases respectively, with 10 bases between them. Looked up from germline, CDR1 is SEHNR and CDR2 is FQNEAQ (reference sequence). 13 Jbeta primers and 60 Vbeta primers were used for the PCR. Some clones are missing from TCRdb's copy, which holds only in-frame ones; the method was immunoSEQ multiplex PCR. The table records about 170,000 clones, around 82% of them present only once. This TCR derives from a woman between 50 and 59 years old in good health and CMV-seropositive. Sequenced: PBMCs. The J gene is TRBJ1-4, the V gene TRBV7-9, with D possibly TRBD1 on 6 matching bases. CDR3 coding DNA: TGTGCCAGCAGCTTAGAAAGGACAGATAATGAAAAACTGTTTTTT. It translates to CASSLERTDNEKLFF.